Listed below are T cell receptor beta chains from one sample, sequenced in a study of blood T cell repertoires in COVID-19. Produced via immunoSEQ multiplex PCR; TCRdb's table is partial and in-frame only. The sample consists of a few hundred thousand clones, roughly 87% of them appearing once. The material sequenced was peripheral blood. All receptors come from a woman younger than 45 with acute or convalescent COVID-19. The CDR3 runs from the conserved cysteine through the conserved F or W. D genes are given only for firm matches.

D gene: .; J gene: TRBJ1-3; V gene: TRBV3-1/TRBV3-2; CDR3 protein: CASSQDRNTIYF
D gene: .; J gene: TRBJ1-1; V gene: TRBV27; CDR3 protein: CASSRWQGMNTEAFF
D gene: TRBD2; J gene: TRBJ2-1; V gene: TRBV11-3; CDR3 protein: CASSPTPGAGGHNEQFF
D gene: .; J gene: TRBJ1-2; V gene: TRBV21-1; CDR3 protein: CASHPNTGLDYGYTF
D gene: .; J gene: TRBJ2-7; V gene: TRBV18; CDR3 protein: CASSPGSRGYEQYF
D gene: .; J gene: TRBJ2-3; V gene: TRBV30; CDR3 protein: CAWSVRSTDTQYF
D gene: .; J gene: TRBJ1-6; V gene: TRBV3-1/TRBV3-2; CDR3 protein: CASSPYPVYSPLHF
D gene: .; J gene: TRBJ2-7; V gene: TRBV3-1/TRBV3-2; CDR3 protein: CASSQAAGGATYEQYF
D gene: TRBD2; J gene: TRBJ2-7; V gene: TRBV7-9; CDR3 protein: CASSPTGTSGGQYF
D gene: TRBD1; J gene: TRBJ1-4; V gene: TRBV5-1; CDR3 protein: CASSSQQGTNEKLFF
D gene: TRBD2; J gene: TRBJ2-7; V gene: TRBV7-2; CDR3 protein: CASSSRGLAGGHYEQYF
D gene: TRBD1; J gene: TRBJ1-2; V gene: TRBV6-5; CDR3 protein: CASGPGQPLRGYTF
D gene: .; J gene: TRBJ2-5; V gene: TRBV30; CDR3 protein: CAGDQGFKETQYF
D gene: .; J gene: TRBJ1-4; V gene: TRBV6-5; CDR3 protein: CASSYRGTNEKLFF
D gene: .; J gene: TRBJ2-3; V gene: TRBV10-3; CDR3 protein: CAITSGRVTDTQYF
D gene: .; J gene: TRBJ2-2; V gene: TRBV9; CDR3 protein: CASSNRDTITGELFF
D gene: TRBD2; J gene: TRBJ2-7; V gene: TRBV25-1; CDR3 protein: CATWGNSGTYEQYF
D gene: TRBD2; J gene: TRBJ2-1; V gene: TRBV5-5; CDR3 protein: CASSLVAGYNEQFF
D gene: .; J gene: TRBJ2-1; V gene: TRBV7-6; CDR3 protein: CASSLVQGSYNEQFF
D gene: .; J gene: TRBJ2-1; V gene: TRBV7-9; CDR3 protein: CASSLSSWANEQFF
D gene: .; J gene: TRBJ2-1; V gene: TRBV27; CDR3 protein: CASSIMNEQFF
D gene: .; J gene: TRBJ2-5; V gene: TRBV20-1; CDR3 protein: CSASLEETQYF
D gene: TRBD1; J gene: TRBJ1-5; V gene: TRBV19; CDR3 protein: CASRGQGGGSNQPQHF
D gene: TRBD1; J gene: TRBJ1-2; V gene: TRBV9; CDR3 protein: CASSVDFGTDYGYTF
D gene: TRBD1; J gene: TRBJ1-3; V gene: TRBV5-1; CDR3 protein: CASSLDRGLGNTIYF
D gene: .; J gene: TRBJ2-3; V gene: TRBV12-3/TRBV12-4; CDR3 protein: CASSPRDTQYF
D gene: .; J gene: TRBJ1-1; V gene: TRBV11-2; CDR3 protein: CASSNRVANTEAFF
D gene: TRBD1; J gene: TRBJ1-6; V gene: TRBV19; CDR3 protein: CASSTRQGSYNSPLHF
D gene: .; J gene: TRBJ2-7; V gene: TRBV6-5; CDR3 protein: CASSFRPESGFGEQYF
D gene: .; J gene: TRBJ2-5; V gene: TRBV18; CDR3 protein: CASSPWAGQETQYF
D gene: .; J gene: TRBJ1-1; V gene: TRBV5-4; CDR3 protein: CASSLIQNTEAFF
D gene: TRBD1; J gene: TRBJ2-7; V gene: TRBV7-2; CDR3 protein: CASSFQDRTGEQYF